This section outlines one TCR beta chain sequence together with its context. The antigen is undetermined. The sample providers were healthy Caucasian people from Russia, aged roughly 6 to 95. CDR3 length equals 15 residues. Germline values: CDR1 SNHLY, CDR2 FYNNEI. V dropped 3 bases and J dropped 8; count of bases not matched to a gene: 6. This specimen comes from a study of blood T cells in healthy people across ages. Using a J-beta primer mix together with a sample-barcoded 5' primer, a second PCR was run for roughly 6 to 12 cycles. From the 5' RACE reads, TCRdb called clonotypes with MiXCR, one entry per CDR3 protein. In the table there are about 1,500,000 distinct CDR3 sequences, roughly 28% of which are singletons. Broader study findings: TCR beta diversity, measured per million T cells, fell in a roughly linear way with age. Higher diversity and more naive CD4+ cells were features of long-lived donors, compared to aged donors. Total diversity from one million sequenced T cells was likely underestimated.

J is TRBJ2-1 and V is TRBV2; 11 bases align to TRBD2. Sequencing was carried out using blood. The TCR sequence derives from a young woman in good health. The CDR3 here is CASSENSGGADEQFF. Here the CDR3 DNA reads TGTGCCAGCAGTGAGAATAGCGGGGGGGCCGATGAGCAGTTCTTC.